The 23 T cell receptor beta chains below come from one sample, sequenced in a study of blood T cell repertoires in COVID-19. Some clones are missing from TCRdb's copy, which holds only in-frame ones; the method was immunoSEQ multiplex PCR. The table has about 440,000 clones, approximately 90% seen once. The sample was peripheral blood. These receptors originate from a woman in her twenties or thirties with acute or convalescent COVID-19.

The chain has TRBV7-8 and TRBJ2-1, with 9 bases lining up with TRBD2. J gave up 4 bases and V 3 bases, and 7 bases lay outside the gene matches. The germline V gene encodes CDR1 SGHVS and CDR2 FQNEAQ. The CDR3 contains 16 residues. The CDR3 loop is CASSFPSGGTYNEQFF. CDR3 DNA: TGTGCCAGCAGCTTTCCCAGCGGGGGGACATACAATGAGCAGTTCTTC. Looking up the rest from reference TRBV7-8 and TRBJ2-1 gives the full variable domain: GAGVSQSPRYKVAKRGQDVALRCDPISGHVSLFWYQQALGQGPEFLTYFQNEAQLDKSGLPSDRFFAERPEGSVSTLKIQRTQQEDSAVYLCASSFPSGGTYNEQFFGPGTRLTVL.

The V and J genes are TRBV28 and TRBJ2-7; the D gene is possibly TRBD2 (6 bases). The germline V gene has CDR1 MDHEN and CDR2 SYDVKM. This CDR3 comprises 13 residues. Trimming shortened V by 3 bases and J by 3 bases, and 9 bases separated the two germline ends. CDR3 bases: TGTGCCAGCAGTTTTCTAGCGCACTACGAGCAGTACTTC. Protein product: CASSFLAHYEQYF. The variable domain in full, with the rest retrieved from reference TRBV28 and TRBJ2-7, is DVKVTQSSRYLVKRTGEKVFLECVQDMDHENMFWYRQDPGLGLRLIYFSYDVKMKEKGDIPEGYSVSREKKERFSLILESASTNQTSMYLCASSFLAHYEQYFGPGTRLTVT.

In its sample, this clone was seen once. V and J are TRBV3-1 (or the pseudogene TRBV3-2) and TRBJ1-2, with D perhaps TRBD1 (6 bases). Germline V CDR1 and CDR2: LGHDT, YNNKEL (reference sequence). This CDR3 is 16 amino acids long. The V and J ends lost 3 bases and 4 bases respectively, with 18 bases between them. Here the CDR3 DNA reads TGTGCCAGCAGCCAGTGGGACACAGCTAAGCCCTATGGCTACACCTTC. This translates into CASSQWDTAKPYGYTF.

This rearrangement joins TRBV6-6 to TRBJ1-4; TRBD1 is a possible D gene (5 bases). Trimming removed 6 bases at V and 7 bases at J, with 18 bases between. There are 15 residues in the CDR3. CDR1 and CDR2 from the germline V gene are MNHNY and SVGAGI (reference sequence). The CDR3 DNA sequence: TGTGCCAGCAGCCACCCCCCCCAGGGTAGTGAAAAACTGTTTTTT. This gives the protein CASSHPPQGSEKLFF.

The CDR3 DNA reads TGTGCCAGCAAAACGGGGACACCTTTTAGCAATCAGCCCCAGCATTTT. It is translated as CASKTGTPFSNQPQHF. The genes are TRBV28 and TRBJ1-5, with D possibly TRBD1 on 6 matching bases. This CDR3 region has 16 residues. The ends were cut back, 7 bases at V and 0 bases at J, with 16 bases in the middle. CDR1 and CDR2 from the germline V gene are MDHEN and SYDVKM.

A note on this clone: The same CDR3 is also encoded by other DNA sequences in this sample. The chain joins TRBV5-1 to TRBJ2-1; TRBD2 is a possible D gene (6 bases). The CDR3 length is 14 residues. The V end lost 2 bases, the J end lost 5 bases, and 11 bases lay between the germline ends. Germline CDR1 SGHRS, CDR2 YFSETQ. The chain's CDR3 is CASSLVGGDNEQFF. CDR3 in DNA: TGCGCCAGCAGCTTAGTCGGCGGGGACAATGAGCAGTTCTTC.

The genes are TRBV28 and TRBJ1-5, with 7 bases lining up with TRBD1. This CDR3 has 15 residues. Per germline, CDR1 MDHEN and CDR2 SYDVKM. V was pared by 2 bases and J by 3 bases, with 4 bases of the junction left unmatched. The CDR3 DNA is TGTGCCAGCAGTTTAACAGGGGTGGCCAATCAGCCCCAGCATTTT. This codes for CASSLTGVANQPQHF.

J is TRBJ2-7 and V is TRBV27, with 13 bases identical to TRBD2. The CDR3 loop spans 13 amino acids. From germline, CDR1 is MNHEY and CDR2 SMNVEV (reference sequence). J gave up 6 bases and V 5 bases, and 1 base lay outside the gene matches. This chain's CDR3 is CASSGLAGVEQYF. For the CDR3, the DNA is TGTGCCAGCAGTGGACTAGCGGGGGTCGAGCAGTACTTC.

This clone has just a few counts. This chain uses TRBV10-2 with TRBJ1-6; D is ambiguous. The germline gives CDR1 WSHSY, CDR2 SAAADI. The CDR3 is 13 residues long. V was pared by 0 bases and J by 18 bases, with 15 bases between. The CDR3 reads CASSESTGQRNHF. CDR3 DNA: TGCGCCAGCAGTGAGTCGACGGGCCAGCGGAACCACTTT.

V is TRBV9 and J is TRBJ2-5; TRBD2 matches 14 bases. CDR3 length: 17 residues. The J segment lost 1 base and the V segment lost 2 bases, leaving 4 bases of the junction unmatched. Germline CDR1 is SGDLS and CDR2 is YYNGEE. The CDR3 DNA sequence: TGTGCCAGCAGCGTCGGGACTAGCGGGGGCCTCCAAGAGACCCAGTACTTC. This gives the protein CASSVGTSGGLQETQYF.

The CDR3 loop reads CASSTGQERGYTF. CDR3 sequence (DNA): TGTGCCAGCAGTACGGGACAGGAACGGGGCTACACCTTC. This sequence joins TRBV6-6 and TRBJ1-2; 8 bases map to TRBD1. V was clipped by 5 bases and J by 8 bases; unmatched bases: 7. Germline lookup yields CDR1 MNHNY and CDR2 SVGAGI (reference sequence). The CDR3 is 13 residues long.

The chain couples TRBV12-5 to TRBJ2-3; D possibly corresponds to TRBD1 (5 bases). Per the germline V gene, CDR1 is LGHNT and CDR2 is FRNRAP. CDR3 length: 14 residues. V gave up 3 bases and J gave up 0 bases, with 7 bases separating them. The CDR3: CASGLGVSTDTQYF. The CDR3 coding sequence is TGTGCTAGTGGTTTAGGGGTTAGCACAGATACGCAGTATTTT.

The CDR3 sequence: CSASWTGANYGYTF. Written as DNA, the CDR3 is TGCAGTGCTAGTTGGACAGGGGCTAACTATGGCTACACCTTC. V gene TRBV20-1 combines with J gene TRBJ1-2, with 9 bases identical to TRBD1. The ends lost 3 bases at V and 0 bases at J; junction bases unmatched: 2. This CDR3 is 14 amino acids long. In germline, CDR1 is DFQATT, CDR2 SNEGSKA (reference sequence).

The rearrangement links TRBV7-2 to TRBJ1-2, with D unclear. Trimming took 1 base from V and 8 from J, leaving 11 bases between them. This CDR3 has 13 residues. CDR1 and CDR2 (germline): SGHTA, FQGNSA. CDR3 nucleotides: TGTGCCAGCAGCTTAGGACGGGAGGGCGGCTACACCTTC. Residues: CASSLGREGGYTF.

The chain combines TRBV7-3 with TRBJ2-3; maybe TRBD1 (5 bases). The V and J ends lost 1 base and 2 bases respectively, with 7 bases between them. The CDR3 is made up of 14 amino acids. Looked up from germline, CDR1 is SGHTA and CDR2 is FQGTGA. The DNA of the CDR3 is TGTGCCAGCAGCTTAAGGGGCACCACAGATACGCAGTATTTT. Protein: CASSLRGTTDTQYF.

As regards this clone: The same CDR3 is also encoded by other DNA sequences in this sample. The J gene is TRBJ2-7, the V gene TRBV30; the D gene is possibly TRBD2 (5 bases). The germline V gene encodes CDR1 GTSNPN and CDR2 SVGIG (reference sequence). V lost 2 bases to trimming and J lost 5 bases, with 7 bases between them. The CDR3 is made up of 11 amino acids. The CDR3 DNA sequence: TGTGCCTGGAGTTGGGGAGACGAGCAGTACTTC. Translation gives CAWSWGDEQYF.

The V call is TRBV9, the J call TRBJ1-1, with 7 bases that match TRBD1. With 0 bases clipped from V and 2 bases from J, the junction kept 4 bases outside the gene matches. Germline V CDR1 and CDR2: SGDLS, YYNGEE. This CDR3 contains 15 residues. The DNA of the CDR3 is TGTGCCAGCAGCGTAGGGACAGGTAGAAACACTGAAGCTTTCTTT. Translating it yields CASSVGTGRNTEAFF.

This chain uses TRBV18 with TRBJ1-2, with TRBD1 matching 10 bases. Per germline, CDR1 KGHSH and CDR2 LQKENI. This CDR3 is built from 17 residues. After removal of 1 base from V and 2 bases from J, the junction contained 7 bases not matched to a gene. In DNA form, the CDR3 reads TGTGCCAGCTCACCACAGAGACCGGGACAGGGGAACTATGGCTACACCTTC. Translated, it gives CASSPQRPGQGNYGYTF.

The rearrangement joins TRBV5-1 to TRBJ2-5; no clear D gene. Deletions cut 5 bases from V and 5 bases from J, with 7 bases between. The CDR3 sequence is 11 residues long. Germline CDR1 SGHRS, CDR2 YFSETQ. CDR3 nucleotides: TGCGCCAGCAGTTCCCAGGAGACCCAGTACTTC. Amino acid sequence: CASSSQETQYF.

This clone was seen more than once but under ten times. V gene TRBV10-3 combines with J gene TRBJ2-7; maybe TRBD1 (6 bases). Trimming took 5 bases from V and 3 from J, leaving 11 bases between them. Germline CDR1 ENHRY, CDR2 SYGVKD. The CDR3 has 13 amino acids. CDR3 loop: CAISSRQDYEQYF. CDR3 DNA sequence: TGTGCCATCAGTTCCCGACAGGACTACGAGCAGTACTTC.

The J gene is TRBJ2-7, the V gene TRBV1; TRBD1, the table's D call, lacks a check against the DNA. TRBV1 is a documented pseudogene. The CDR3 totals 11 residues. In DNA, the CDR3 is TGCACCAGCATGAGAAGGGGGCATTTTTACTTC. The encoded protein is CTSMRRGHFYF.

The CDR3 spells CATSDQAPEAQYF. The CDR3 DNA is TGTGCCACCAGTGATCAGGCCCCGGAGGCGCAGTATTTT. The V call is TRBV24-1, the J call TRBJ2-3; possible D gene TRBD2, 5 bases. Germline CDR1 KGHDR, CDR2 SFDVKD. V lost 3 bases and J 10 bases, leaving 13 bases between the germline ends. The CDR3 consists of 13 residues.

The chain uses TRBV5-4 and TRBJ1-1; TRBD1 agrees at 7 bases. J lost 0 bases, V lost 0 bases, and 2 bases had no gene match. The V gene's germline CDR1 is SGHNT and CDR2 YYREEE (reference sequence). This CDR3 has 15 residues. The CDR3: CASSLAGTVNTEAFF. The DNA for the CDR3 is TGTGCCAGCAGCTTGGCGGGGACAGTGAACACTGAAGCTTTCTTT.